The 30 T cell receptor beta chains in this list originate from one sample, sequenced in a study of blood T cell repertoires in COVID-19. Repertoires were generated with immunoSEQ multiplex PCR, while TCRdb's copy carries only in-frame clones and drops some. The sample has over 110,000 clones, approximately 90% seen once. The sequenced sample consisted of peripheral blood. The receptors derive from a human donor in a cohort sampled during active COVID-19.

CDR3 in DNA: TGTGCCAGCAGTGCGGGGGTCGCGGCTAATGAAAAACTGTTTTTT. Residues: CASSAGVAANEKLFF. V is TRBV6-4 and J is TRBJ1-4; D may be TRBD1 (5 bases). V lost 4 bases, J lost 3 bases, and 12 bases lay in between. The CDR3 extends over 15 amino acids. Germline CDR1 MRHNA, CDR2 SNTAGT.

The chain employs TRBV11-2 and TRBJ2-2; 7 bases align to TRBD1. The germline V gene has CDR1 SGHAT and CDR2 FQNNGV. V was clipped by 5 bases and J by 5 bases; unmatched bases: 14. The CDR3 is 17 residues long. CDR3: CASSPGHRQGLTGELFF. CDR3 DNA sequence: TGTGCCAGCAGCCCCGGACACAGACAGGGTTTAACCGGGGAGCTGTTTTTT.

The CDR3 reads CASSYSDNTGANVLTF. As DNA, the CDR3 is TGCGCCAGCAGCTACTCGGACAATACCGGGGCCAACGTCCTGACTTTC. The genes are TRBV5-1 and TRBJ2-6, with a tentative D call TRBD1 (5 bases). Trimming shortened V by 3 bases and J by 4 bases, and 14 bases separated the two germline ends. The germline V gene has CDR1 SGHRS and CDR2 YFSETQ. The CDR3 runs 16 residues.

The chain has TRBV5-8 and TRBJ2-5, with 8 bases identical to TRBD1. Germline V lookup: CDR1 SGHTS, CDR2 YDEGEE. J gave up 5 bases and V 4 bases, and 4 bases lay outside the gene matches. The CDR3 is 13 amino acids. In DNA form, the CDR3 reads TGTGCCAGCAGCACGGACAGGGAGGAGACCCAGTACTTC. This gives the protein CASSTDREETQYF.

The V gene is TRBV19, the J gene TRBJ2-1; 8 nucleotides line up with TRBD2. V shed 7 bases, J shed 7 bases, and the junction held 12 bases outside the gene matches. CDR1 is LNHDA and CDR2 is SQIVND in the germline V gene (reference sequence). The CDR3 is made up of 15 amino acids. CDR3 loop: CASTDPGGPGNEQFF. CDR3 coding DNA: TGTGCCAGTACCGACCCGGGGGGGCCTGGGAATGAGCAGTTCTTC.

The chain couples TRBV7-3 to TRBJ2-1, with D maybe TRBD2 (6 bases). CDR1 and CDR2 from the germline V gene are SGHTA and FQGTGA. Trimming cost V 2 bases and J 9 bases, with 8 bases left between them. The CDR3 runs to 12 residues. The CDR3 DNA follows: TGTGCCAGCAGCTTAGAGGGAGGTGAGCAGTTCTTC. Translated, it gives CASSLEGGEQFF.

This CDR3 reads CASSFSGDVEQYF. DNA for the CDR3: TGTGCCAGCAGTTTTTCCGGAGATGTCGAGCAGTACTTC. The chain has TRBV27 and TRBJ2-7; D is unresolved. Germline loops: CDR1 MNHEY, CDR2 SMNVEV (reference sequence). CDR3 size: 13 residues. Deletions cut 3 bases from V and 6 bases from J, with 12 bases between.

The CDR3 sequence is CASSQGRTGDHEQYF. As DNA, the CDR3 is TGCGCCAGCAGCCAGGGCCGGACTGGCGACCACGAGCAGTACTTC. The chain carries TRBV4-3 and TRBJ2-7; TRBD2 is a possible D gene (5 bases). The germline V gene has CDR1 LGHNA and CDR2 YSLEER. This CDR3 is built from 15 residues. Between the trimmed V and J ends, which lost 3 bases and 5 bases, there was a span of 17 bases.

This clone was detected only a few times. The V and J genes are TRBV7-2 and TRBJ2-1; 9 positions agree with TRBD2. V shed 3 bases and J 7 bases; nucleotides not matched to a gene: 7. CDR1 and CDR2 (germline): SGHTA, FQGNSA. The CDR3 covers 15 residues. The CDR3 nucleotides are TGTGCCAGCAGCTTGAATAGCGGGGGTGGGAATGAGCAGTTCTTC. The encoded protein is CASSLNSGGGNEQFF. Variable domain in full (rest from reference TRBV7-2 and TRBJ2-1): GAGVSQSPSNKVTEKGKDVELRCDPISGHTALYWYRQSLGQGLEFLIYFQGNSAPDKSGLPSDRFSAERTGGSVSTLTIQRTQQEDSAVYLCASSLNSGGGNEQFFGPGTRLTVL.

This rearrangement joins TRBV6-5 to TRBJ2-1; a possible D gene is TRBD1 (6 bases). CDR3 length equals 16 residues. The V and J ends lost 1 base and 0 bases respectively, with 10 bases between them. Germline CDR1 is MNHEY and CDR2 is SVGAGI. CDR3 in amino acids: CASSYYRVSSYNEQFF. The CDR3 DNA reads as TGTGCCAGCAGTTACTACAGGGTGAGCTCCTACAATGAGCAGTTCTTC.

V and J are TRBV6-1 and TRBJ2-7; 8 positions match TRBD1. The CDR3 totals 14 residues. Germline CDR1 reads MNHNS; CDR2 reads SASEGT. Trimming took 1 base from V and 8 from J; bases not matched to a gene: 7. CDR3 nucleotides: TGTGCCAGCAGTGAAGGGGGACAGGCCAACCAGCAGTACTTC. Translated, it gives CASSEGGQANQQYF.

J is TRBJ2-7 and V is TRBV28, with 11 bases lining up with TRBD1. The ends lost 4 bases at V and 7 bases at J; junction bases unmatched: 6. Germline V gene lookup returns CDR1 MDHEN and CDR2 SYDVKM. The CDR3 contains 14 residues. As DNA, the CDR3 is TGTGCCAGCAGTTCGCGGACAGGGGGCTTGGAGCAGTACTTC. This sequence encodes CASSSRTGGLEQYF.

The chain links TRBV6-6 to TRBJ2-1; 9 nucleotides agree with TRBD1. Germline assignment: CDR1 MNHNY and CDR2 SVGAGI (reference sequence). Losses at the gene ends were 5 bases for V and 8 bases for J; bases not matched to a gene: 10. There are 15 residues in the CDR3. CDR3 in amino acids: CASSLTGTGFDEQFF. The CDR3, as DNA: TGTGCCAGCAGTCTTACCGGGACAGGGTTCGATGAGCAGTTCTTC.

This clone was observed a single time. The chain uses TRBV27 and TRBJ1-4, with TRBD1 matching 10 bases. Germline lookup yields CDR1 MNHEY and CDR2 SMNVEV (reference sequence). Trimming took 4 bases from V and 7 from J; bases not matched to a gene: 3. This CDR3 comprises 14 residues. Here the CDR3 DNA reads TGTGCCAGCAGTTCGACAGGGGGCAGTGAAAAACTGTTTTTT. Translating gives CASSSTGGSEKLFF. Drawing the rest from reference TRBV27 and TRBJ1-4, the complete variable domain is EAQVTQNPRYLITVTGKKLTVTCSQNMNHEYMSWYRQDPGLGLRQIYYSMNVEVTDKGDVPEGYKVSRKEKRNFPLILESPSPNQTSLYFCASSSTGGSEKLFFGSGTQLSVL.

The chain joins TRBV29-1 to TRBJ2-7; a weak D match, TRBD2 (6 bases). Trimming shortened V by 1 base and J by 7 bases, and 29 bases separated the two germline ends. The CDR3 runs to 18 residues. The V gene's germline CDR1 is SQVTM and CDR2 ANQGSEA. CDR3 DNA sequence: TGCAGCGTTGAAGGAACATGGGGACGAACGGGGGATCCGGGGGAGCAGTACTTC. Its protein product is CSVEGTWGRTGDPGEQYF.

The chain is built from TRBV27 and TRBJ1-2; 11 nucleotides match TRBD1. The germline V gene encodes CDR1 MNHEY and CDR2 SMNVEV (reference sequence). This CDR3 is built from 15 residues. Germline trimming cut 4 bases from V and 4 bases from J; bases unmatched to any gene: 5. CDR3 region: CASSSQDRGPYGYTF. The CDR3 DNA follows: TGTGCCAGCAGTTCCCAGGACAGGGGGCCCTATGGCTACACCTTC.

This chain connects TRBV27 to TRBJ2-3; 12 nucleotides agree with TRBD2. V was pared by 5 bases and J by 0 bases, with 12 bases of the junction left unmatched. In germline, CDR1 is MNHEY, CDR2 SMNVEV (reference sequence). This CDR3 is 19 amino acids long. CDR3 DNA: TGTGCCAGCAGTCCCTTGGGACTAGCGGGCGTCTCTAGCACAGATACGCAGTATTTT. Its protein is CASSPLGLAGVSSTDTQYF.

The gene calls are TRBV7-2 and TRBJ2-2; possible D gene TRBD1, 6 bases. The V gene lost 4 bases and the J gene lost 4 bases, with 16 bases spanning the gap. Germline assignment: CDR1 SGHTA and CDR2 FQGNSA. There are 16 residues in the CDR3. CDR3 sequence: CASSSGQPPSTGELFF. The CDR3 nucleotides are TGTGCCAGCAGCTCTGGACAGCCGCCGTCCACCGGGGAGCTGTTTTTT.

The chain combines TRBV7-9 with TRBJ2-6; perhaps TRBD2 as D (5 bases). Trimming removed 6 bases at V and 2 bases at J, with 11 bases between. The length of the CDR3 is 15 residues. Germline CDR1 is SEHNR and CDR2 is FQNEAQ (reference sequence). The CDR3: CASSPLATGANVLTF. Here the CDR3 DNA reads TGTGCCAGCAGTCCTCTAGCAACTGGGGCCAACGTCCTGACTTTC.

The rearrangement uses TRBV11-3 and TRBJ2-5; possibly TRBD1 for D (5 bases). Trimming shortened V by 4 bases and J by 2 bases, and 11 bases separated the two germline ends. The CDR3 loop spans 14 amino acids. From germline, CDR1 is SGHNT and CDR2 YENEEA. As DNA, the CDR3 is TGTGCCAGCAGCTGTCTAGGGGTTCAAGAGACCCAGTACTTC. Amino acid sequence: CASSCLGVQETQYF.

This rearrangement joins TRBV11-3 to TRBJ2-5; 12 nucleotides align to TRBD2. Trimming took 1 base from V and 5 from J; bases not matched to a gene: 2. Per germline, CDR1 SGHNT and CDR2 YENEEA. CDR3 length: 15 residues. CDR3 DNA sequence: TGTGCCAGCAGCTTAGGACTAGCGGGGGTTGAGACCCAGTACTTC. Amino acids: CASSLGLAGVETQYF.

This chain uses TRBV3-1 (or the pseudogene TRBV3-2) with TRBJ1-5, with 8 bases lining up with TRBD1. In germline, CDR1 is LGHDT, CDR2 YNNKEL (reference sequence). V dropped 5 bases and J dropped 6; count of bases not matched to a gene: 9. The CDR3 is 15 amino acids. CDR3 in DNA: TGTGCCAGCAGCTCCCAGGGGGCAAGTAGTCAGCCCCAGCATTTT. This translates into CASSSQGASSQPQHF.

The chain carries TRBV25-1 and TRBJ1-2, with 8 bases lining up with TRBD1. CDR3 length: 13 amino acids. Per germline, CDR1 MGHDK and CDR2 SYGVNS. Losses at the gene ends were 4 bases for V and 4 bases for J; bases not matched to a gene: 2. The CDR3: CASSGTGIYGYTF. The CDR3 DNA follows: TGTGCCAGCAGTGGGACAGGGATCTATGGCTACACCTTC.

A note on this clone: This sample includes further DNA sequences coding for the same CDR3. This sequence joins TRBV5-1 and TRBJ2-3; 11 bases are shared with TRBD2. Germline assignment: CDR1 SGHRS and CDR2 YFSETQ. The CDR3 length is 15 residues. Trimming removed 2 bases from V and 6 bases from J; junction bases left unmatched: 5. The CDR3 DNA sequence: TGCGCCAGCAGCTTAGGTAGCGGGGGGGCGGATACGCAGTATTTT. As protein: CASSLGSGGADTQYF.

The chain couples TRBV6-5 to TRBJ2-1; TRBD1 matches at 9 bases. The CDR3 has 15 residues. V dropped 10 bases and J dropped 4; count of bases not matched to a gene: 11. CDR1 MNHEY and CDR2 SVGAGI come from the germline V gene. The CDR3 loop is CAINNRDRVYNEQFF. CDR3 bases: TGTGCCATCAATAACCGGGACAGGGTTTACAATGAGCAGTTCTTC.

This rearrangement joins TRBV7-2 to TRBJ2-4, with 7 bases matching TRBD2. The CDR3 totals 14 residues. The germline gives CDR1 SGHTA, CDR2 FQGNSA. V dropped 4 bases and J dropped 9; count of bases not matched to a gene: 9. This CDR3 reads CASSSSTSLGIQYF. The CDR3 region has the DNA TGTGCCAGCAGCTCCTCGACTAGCTTAGGCATTCAGTACTTC.

The rearrangement joins TRBV19 to TRBJ2-5; D is perhaps TRBD2 (5 bases). The CDR3 is 17 amino acids. In germline, CDR1 is LNHDA, CDR2 SQIVND (reference sequence). Trimming pared 0 bases from V and 3 bases from J, leaving 17 bases between. As DNA, the CDR3 is TGTGCCAGTAGTATAGACGTTTTCGGACTCCGGAAAGAGACCCAGTACTTC. Residues: CASSIDVFGLRKETQYF.

The V and J genes are TRBV6-5 and TRBJ2-7; tentative D call: TRBD2 (6 bases). Germline-derived CDR1 and CDR2 are MNHEY and SVGAGI. The CDR3 contains 12 residues. V was clipped by 6 bases and J by 7 bases, with 13 bases between them. The CDR3 loop is CASSPGGSEQYF. Written as DNA, the CDR3 is TGTGCCAGCAGCCCCGGGGGTTCTGAGCAGTACTTC.

This clone was recorded once. The V gene is TRBV7-9, the J gene TRBJ2-7, with 10 positions matching TRBD1. J lost 3 bases, V lost 4 bases, and 6 bases had no gene match. CDR3 size: 15 residues. Germline assignment: CDR1 SEHNR and CDR2 FQNEAQ (reference sequence). The CDR3 region is CASSYSGTGVYEQYF. The CDR3 bases are TGTGCCAGCAGCTATTCCGGGACAGGGGTCTACGAGCAGTACTTC.

The chain links TRBV4-1 to TRBJ1-5; D gene ambiguous. Germline V gene data show CDR1 as MGHRA and CDR2 as YSYEKL. This CDR3 is built from 13 residues. V gave up 6 bases and J gave up 5 bases, with 11 bases separating them. This chain's CDR3 is CASSRGDYQPQHF. The CDR3 DNA follows: TGCGCCAGCAGTCGGGGAGATTATCAGCCCCAGCATTTT.